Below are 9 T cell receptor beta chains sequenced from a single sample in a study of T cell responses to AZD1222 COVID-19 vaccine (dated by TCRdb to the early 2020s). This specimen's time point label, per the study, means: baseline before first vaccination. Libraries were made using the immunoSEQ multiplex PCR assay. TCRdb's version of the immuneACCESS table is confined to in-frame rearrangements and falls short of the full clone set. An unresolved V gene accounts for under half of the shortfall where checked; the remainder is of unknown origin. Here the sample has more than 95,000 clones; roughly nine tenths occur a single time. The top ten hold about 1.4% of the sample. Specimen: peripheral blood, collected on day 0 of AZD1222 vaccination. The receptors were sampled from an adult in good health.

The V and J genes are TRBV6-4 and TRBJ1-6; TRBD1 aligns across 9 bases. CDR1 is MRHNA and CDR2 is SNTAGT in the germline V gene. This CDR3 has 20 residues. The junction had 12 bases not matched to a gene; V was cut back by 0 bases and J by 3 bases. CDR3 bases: TGTGCCAGCAGTGACTCGACACGCGTGGACAGGGGATTCTATAATTCACCCCTCCACTTT. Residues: CASSDSTRVDRGFYNSPLHF.

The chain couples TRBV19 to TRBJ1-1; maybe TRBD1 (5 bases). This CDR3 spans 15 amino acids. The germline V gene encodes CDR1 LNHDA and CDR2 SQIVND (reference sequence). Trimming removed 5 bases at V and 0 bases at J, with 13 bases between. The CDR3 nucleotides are TGTGCCAGTAGTTTTTCAGGGTTGCTGAACACTGAAGCTTTCTTT. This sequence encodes CASSFSGLLNTEAFF.

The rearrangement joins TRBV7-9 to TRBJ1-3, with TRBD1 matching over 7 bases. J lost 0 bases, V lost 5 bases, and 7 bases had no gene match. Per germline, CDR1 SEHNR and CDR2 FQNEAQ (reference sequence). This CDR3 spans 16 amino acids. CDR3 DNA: TGTGCCAGCAGCGACCGGACAGGAATCTCTGGAAACACCATATATTTT. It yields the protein CASSDRTGISGNTIYF.

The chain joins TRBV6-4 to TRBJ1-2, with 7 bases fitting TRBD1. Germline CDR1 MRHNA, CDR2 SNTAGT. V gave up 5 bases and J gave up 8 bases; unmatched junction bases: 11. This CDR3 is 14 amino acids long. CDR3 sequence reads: CASSLDRTSGGYTF. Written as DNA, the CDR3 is TGTGCCAGCAGTCTGGACAGGACCTCGGGCGGCTACACCTTC.

CDR3 sequence (DNA): TGTGCCAGCAGCTCGACAGGTCCCTACGAGCAGTACTTC. This sequence encodes CASSSTGPYEQYF. The chain employs TRBV5-4 and TRBJ2-7; D possibly corresponds to TRBD1 (6 bases). The germline V gene encodes CDR1 SGHNT and CDR2 YYREEE (reference sequence). Trimming pared 3 bases from V and 2 bases from J, leaving 9 bases between. The CDR3 totals 13 residues.

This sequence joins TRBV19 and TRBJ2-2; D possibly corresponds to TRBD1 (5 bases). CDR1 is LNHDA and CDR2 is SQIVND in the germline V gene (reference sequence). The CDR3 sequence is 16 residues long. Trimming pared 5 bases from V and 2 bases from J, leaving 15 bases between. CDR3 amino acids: CASSFRIDSNTGELFF. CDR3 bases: TGTGCCAGTAGTTTTCGTATCGACAGTAACACCGGGGAGCTGTTTTTT.

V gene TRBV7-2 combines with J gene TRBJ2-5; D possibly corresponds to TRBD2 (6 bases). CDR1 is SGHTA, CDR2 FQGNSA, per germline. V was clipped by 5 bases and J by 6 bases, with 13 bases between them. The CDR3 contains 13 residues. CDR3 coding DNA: TGTGCCAGCAGCACCCCCGCGGGGAAGACCCAGTACTTC. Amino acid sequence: CASSTPAGKTQYF.

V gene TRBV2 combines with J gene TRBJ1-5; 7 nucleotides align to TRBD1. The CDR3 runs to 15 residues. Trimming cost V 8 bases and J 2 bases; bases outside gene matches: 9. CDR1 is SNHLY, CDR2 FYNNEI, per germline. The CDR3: CASGAQGGGNQPQHF. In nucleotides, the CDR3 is TGTGCCAGCGGAGCCCAGGGGGGGGGCAATCAGCCCCAGCATTTT.

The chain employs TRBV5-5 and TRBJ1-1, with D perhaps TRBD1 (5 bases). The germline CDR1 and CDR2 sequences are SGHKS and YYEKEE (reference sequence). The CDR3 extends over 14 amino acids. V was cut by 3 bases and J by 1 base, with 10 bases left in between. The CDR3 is CASSSGQGNTEAFF. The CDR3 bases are TGTGCCAGCAGCTCGGGGCAGGGGAACACTGAAGCTTTCTTT.